The sequence of this TCR beta chain was determined in a study of T cell changes during pregnancy in multiple sclerosis. Using immunoSEQ multiplex PCR, the repertoire was profiled, and TCRdb retains in-frame clones only, with some absent. The data contain tens of thousands of clones, more than 75% of them seen just once; the ten biggest clones take up 4% to 4.5%. The CDR3 covers 12 residues. Germline-derived CDR1 and CDR2 are LNHDA and SQIVND (reference sequence). Deletions cut 7 bases from V and 4 bases from J, with 10 bases between. This specimen consisted of peripheral blood, obtained in the second trimester of pregnancy. The chain links TRBV19 to TRBJ1-1; D unresolved. The receptor's source is a female donor in good health, enrolled as a control in a pregnancy study. The CDR3, as DNA: TGTGCCAGTAATACTCACCCCACTGAAGCTTTCTTT. Translated, it gives CASNTHPTEAFF.